These T cell receptor beta chains were read from a single sample in a study of Ad26.COV2.S vaccination and SARS-CoV-2 variants. The repertoire was sequenced with immunoSEQ multiplex PCR; TCRdb's copy has only in-frame clones and lacks some. Found here are around 450,000 clones, approximately 90% of them singletons; the top ten hold 12%. Sequences were derived from peripheral blood, sampled in a trial of Ad26.COV2.S vaccine versus placebo. The origin of the receptors is a person between 18 and 60 years old who received the Ad26.COV2.S COVID-19 vaccine or a placebo. CDR3s include the opening cysteine and the closing phenylalanine or tryptophan. The order of the fields is CDR3 DNA, CDR3 protein, V gene, D gene, clone size, J gene. The D gene is left open where the match is weak. Only some rows state a clone size, as once, few, many or a class for expanded clones.

CDR3nt: TGTGCCATCACGGACCGAGACAGGGGCACCGGGGAGCTGTTTTTT
CDR3aa: CAITDRDRGTGELFF
v_gene: TRBV10-3
d_gene: TRBD1
abundance: -
j_gene: TRBJ2-2

CDR3nt: TGTGCCAGCAGCTTAGAACGAGAAGGGGAAGGCTACACCTTC
CDR3aa: CASSLEREGEGYTF
v_gene: TRBV7-8
d_gene: -
abundance: -
j_gene: TRBJ1-2

CDR3nt: TGCGCCAGCAGCTTGACAGGGGATGGCACTGAAGCTTTCTTT
CDR3aa: CASSLTGDGTEAFF
v_gene: TRBV5-1
d_gene: TRBD1
abundance: once
j_gene: TRBJ1-1

CDR3nt: TGTGCCAGCAGCTCCGCAGGGAGGGGATACGAGCAGTACTTC
CDR3aa: CASSSAGRGYEQYF
v_gene: TRBV7-9
d_gene: TRBD2
abundance: -
j_gene: TRBJ2-7

CDR3nt: TGTGCCAGCAGAAAGACAGGGTCCGAGCAGTACTTC
CDR3aa: CASRKTGSEQYF
v_gene: TRBV12-3/TRBV12-4
d_gene: TRBD1
abundance: -
j_gene: TRBJ2-7

CDR3nt: TGTGCCAGCAGCTACCGGGACAGGGCCTTGGGGGGCTACACCTTC
CDR3aa: CASSYRDRALGGYTF
v_gene: TRBV5-4
d_gene: TRBD1
abundance: -
j_gene: TRBJ1-2

CDR3nt: TGTGCCAGCAGTTACCAGACAGCATATAATTCACCCCTCCACTTT
CDR3aa: CASSYQTAYNSPLHF
v_gene: TRBV6-5
d_gene: -
abundance: once
j_gene: TRBJ1-6

CDR3nt: TGCGCCAGCAGCCCGCGGACAGGGGGCGTCGAAGCTTTCTTT
CDR3aa: CASSPRTGGVEAFF
v_gene: TRBV5-1
d_gene: TRBD1
abundance: -
j_gene: TRBJ1-1

CDR3nt: TGTGCCAGCAGCTTGGAACTAGCGGGCCACGAGCAGTACTTC
CDR3aa: CASSLELAGHEQYF
v_gene: TRBV5-4
d_gene: TRBD2
abundance: -
j_gene: TRBJ2-7

CDR3nt: TGTGCCAGCAGCTTCCGGGACAGCGACTCTGGGGCCAACGTCCTGACTTTC
CDR3aa: CASSFRDSDSGANVLTF
v_gene: TRBV9
d_gene: TRBD1
abundance: -
j_gene: TRBJ2-6

CDR3nt: TGTGCCAGCAGCTTCAGCGGGAGTAGATCAAATGAGCAGTTCTTC
CDR3aa: CASSFSGSRSNEQFF
v_gene: TRBV7-2
d_gene: TRBD2
abundance: -
j_gene: TRBJ2-1

CDR3nt: TGCGCCGTCTCTAGGACTCTCACAGATACGCAGTATTTT
CDR3aa: CAVSRTLTDTQYF
v_gene: TRBV10-2
d_gene: -
abundance: -
j_gene: TRBJ2-3

CDR3nt: TGTGCCAGCAGCTTATTGGGCTACACCTTC
CDR3aa: CASSLLGYTF
v_gene: TRBV5-6
d_gene: -
abundance: -
j_gene: TRBJ1-2

CDR3nt: TGTGCCAGCAGTCGTCTGCTCCAAGAGACCCAGTACTTC
CDR3aa: CASSRLLQETQYF
v_gene: TRBV6-5
d_gene: -
abundance: once
j_gene: TRBJ2-5

CDR3nt: TGCGCCAGCACCGGACTAAACAAAGAGACCCAGTACTTC
CDR3aa: CASTGLNKETQYF
v_gene: TRBV5-1
d_gene: -
abundance: -
j_gene: TRBJ2-5

CDR3nt: TGCGCCAGCAGCCCCCGGTTTGCGGCCAAAAACATTCAGTACTTC
CDR3aa: CASSPRFAAKNIQYF
v_gene: TRBV4-3
d_gene: -
abundance: -
j_gene: TRBJ2-4

CDR3nt: TGTGCCATCAGTGAGACCTTCGGGACAGGGGAAGAGACCCAGTACTTC
CDR3aa: CAISETFGTGEETQYF
v_gene: TRBV10-3
d_gene: TRBD1
abundance: -
j_gene: TRBJ2-5

CDR3nt: TGCGCCAGCAGTGAGTCGGCGGGAGGGCGTTGGAATGAGCAGTTCTTC
CDR3aa: CASSESAGGRWNEQFF
v_gene: TRBV10-1
d_gene: TRBD2
abundance: -
j_gene: TRBJ2-1

CDR3nt: TGTGCCAGTAGTATACCGGGACAGGGTGACCAGCCCCAGCATTTT
CDR3aa: CASSIPGQGDQPQHF
v_gene: TRBV19
d_gene: TRBD1
abundance: once
j_gene: TRBJ1-5

CDR3nt: TGTGCCAGCAGCGCACTCCAGGGGGCTGGGTATGGCTACACCTTC
CDR3aa: CASSALQGAGYGYTF
v_gene: TRBV9
d_gene: TRBD1
abundance: -
j_gene: TRBJ1-2

CDR3nt: TGCGCCAGCAGCCCCGTAGCGGGATCGATTCAAGAGACCCAGTACTTC
CDR3aa: CASSPVAGSIQETQYF
v_gene: TRBV4-1
d_gene: TRBD2
abundance: -
j_gene: TRBJ2-5

CDR3nt: TGTGCCATCAGTGAGACCGCCCCAGATACGCAGTATTTT
CDR3aa: CAISETAPDTQYF
v_gene: TRBV10-3
d_gene: -
abundance: few
j_gene: TRBJ2-3